This TCR beta chain is from a study of beta chain features in type 1 diabetes. Study background: No patient-donor differences in age, gender, total cells or subset yield. Regarding the study as a whole: Among patients, naive, central memory and Treg TCRB repertoires appeared more similar than among healthy donors. PCR might favor shorter templates, equally in patients and controls.

This clone was seen once. The antigen remains unidentified. Expressed TCRB transcripts were sequenced because the isolated RNA had all been reverse transcribed beforehand. The table came from immunoSEQ multiplex PCR; TCRdb's copy has only in-frame clones and leaves some out. Of hundreds of thousands of clones listed, approximately 28% are singletons. This receptor was identified in a man younger than 30 in good health. The sequenced sample was naive CD4+ T cells from blood.

The chain's CDR3 is CAWSAGNLNTGELFF. The CDR3, as DNA: TGTGCCTGGAGTGCGGGGAACTTGAACACCGGGGAGCTGTTTTTT. This chain connects TRBV30 to TRBJ2-2; TRBD2 is a possible D gene (5 bases). The CDR3 extends over 15 amino acids. V was clipped by 1 base and J by 1 base, with 10 bases between them. Germline CDR1 reads GTSNPN; CDR2 reads SVGIG (reference sequence).